The 3 T cell receptor beta chains below all came from one sample that was sequenced in a study of Ad26.COV2.S vaccination and SARS-CoV-2 variants. Treatment of the sample: about 20 received Ad26.COV2.S at low or high dose, single or two shots; roughly five received placebo; per-sample allocation not given. Sampling took place 63 days after the first vaccine or placebo injection. TCRdb's table, derived via immunoSEQ multiplex PCR, lists solely in-frame clones and lacks some. The sample lists 200,000 to 300,000 clones; roughly 88% were seen once. Material: peripheral blood, obtained in a trial of Ad26.COV2.S vaccine versus placebo. The receptors derive from a person between 18 and 65 years old who received the Ad26.COV2.S COVID-19 vaccine or a placebo.

This clone was observed at least ten times. The chain carries TRBV12-3 or TRBV12-4 and TRBJ1-2; weak D call: TRBD1 (6 bases). The CDR3 runs 13 residues. The germline V and J ends were trimmed by 4 bases and 4 bases, with 10 bases remaining between them. The CDR3 loop is CASSSRGRYGYTF. CDR3 coding DNA: TGTGCCAGCAGTTCGCGGGGGCGCTATGGCTACACCTTC.

V usage is TRBV28 and J usage is TRBJ2-2; 7 nucleotides line up with TRBD2. The CDR3 covers 16 residues. V dropped 6 bases and J dropped 4; count of bases not matched to a gene: 11. Germline CDR1 and CDR2: MDHEN and SYDVKM. CDR3 in DNA: TGTGCCAGCAGCTCGAGGGCGGGAGCGGGCACCGGGGAGCTGTTTTTT. This gives the protein CASSSRAGAGTGELFF.

For this clone: The junction differs from germline at one of its ends, possibly a read error. The rearrangement joins TRBV12-3 or TRBV12-4 to TRBJ1-2; D remains ambiguous. CDR3 length: 10 residues. CDR3 in amino acids: CASSQNEAGF. CDR3 DNA sequence: TGTGCCAGCAGTCAGAACGAAGCGGGCTTC.